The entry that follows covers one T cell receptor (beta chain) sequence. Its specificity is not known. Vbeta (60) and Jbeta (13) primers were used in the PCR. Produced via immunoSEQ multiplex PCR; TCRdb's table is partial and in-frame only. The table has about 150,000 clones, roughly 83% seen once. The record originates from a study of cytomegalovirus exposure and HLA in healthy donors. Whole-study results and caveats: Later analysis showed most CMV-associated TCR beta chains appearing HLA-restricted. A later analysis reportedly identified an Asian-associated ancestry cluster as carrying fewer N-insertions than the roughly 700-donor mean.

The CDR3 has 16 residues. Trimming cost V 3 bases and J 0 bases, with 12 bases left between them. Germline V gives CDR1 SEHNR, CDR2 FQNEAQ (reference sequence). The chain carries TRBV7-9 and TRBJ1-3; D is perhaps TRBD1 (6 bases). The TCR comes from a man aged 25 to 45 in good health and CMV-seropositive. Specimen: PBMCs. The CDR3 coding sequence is TGTGCCAGCAGCTTGTCAGGGGTACTCTCTGGAAACACCATATATTTT. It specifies CASSLSGVLSGNTIYF.